The source of this TCR beta chain is a study of blood T cells in healthy people across ages. Through a sample-barcoded 5' primer and a J-beta primer mix, a second PCR was run for about 6 to 12 cycles. TCRdb re-derived calls from the 5' RACE reads in MiXCR, one entry per CDR3 protein. The table records more than 500,000 distinct CDR3 sequences, approximately 25% of them present only once. In germline, CDR1 is SGHTA, CDR2 FQGNSA. This CDR3 has 16 amino acids. V was cut by 4 bases and J by 1 base, with 15 bases left in between. Sequencing was carried out using blood. This sequence was found in a woman in her 70s in good health. This chain links TRBV7-2 with TRBJ2-3; no clear D. CDR3 sequence: CASSSWLGRGTDTQYF. In nucleotides, the CDR3 is TGTGCCAGCAGCTCCTGGTTAGGTCGCGGCACAGATACGCAGTATTTT.